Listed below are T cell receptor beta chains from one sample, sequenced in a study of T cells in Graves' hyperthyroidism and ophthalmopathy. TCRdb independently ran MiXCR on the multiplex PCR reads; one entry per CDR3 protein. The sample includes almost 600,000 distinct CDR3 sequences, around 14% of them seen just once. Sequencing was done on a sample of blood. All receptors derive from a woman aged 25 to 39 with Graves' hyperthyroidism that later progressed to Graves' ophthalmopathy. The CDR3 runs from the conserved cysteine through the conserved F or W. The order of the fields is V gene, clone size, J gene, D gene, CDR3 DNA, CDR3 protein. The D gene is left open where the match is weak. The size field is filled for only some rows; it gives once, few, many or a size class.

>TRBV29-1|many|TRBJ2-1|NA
TGCAGCGTTTTAGGCGGCCTGTCCTACAATGAGCAGTTCTTC
CSVLGGLSYNEQFF
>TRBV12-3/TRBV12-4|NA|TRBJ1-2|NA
TGTGCCAGCACCCCCTCTGGGCAGGGAAAGGGCTGCACCTTC
CASTPSGQGKGCTF
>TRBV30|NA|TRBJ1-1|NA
TGTGCCTGGAGTGTTCTCCGGACAGCCCGATCCAAAAACACTGAAGCTTTCTTT
CAWSVLRTARSKNTEAFF
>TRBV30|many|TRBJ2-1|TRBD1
TGTGCCTGGAACACCGGGACAGACAATGAGCAGTTCTTC
CAWNTGTDNEQFF
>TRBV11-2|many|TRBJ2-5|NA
TGTGCCAGCAGCTTGTCCCCGTGGACCCAGTACTTC
CASSLSPWTQYF
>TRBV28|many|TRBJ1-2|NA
TGTGCCAGCAGCCCAGGGTCTTGGGGCTATGGCTACACCTTC
CASSPGSWGYGYTF
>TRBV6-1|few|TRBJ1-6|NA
TGTGCCAGCAGCCGGCAAGAGGTCTATAATTCACCCCTCCACTTT
CASSRQEVYNSPLHF
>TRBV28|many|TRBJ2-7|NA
TGTGCCAGCAGTTCGGACAGTCCACACTCCTACGAGCAGTACTTC
CASSSDSPHSYEQYF
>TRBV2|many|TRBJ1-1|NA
TGTGCCAGCAGGGCCGGGAGGAACACTGAAGCTTTCTTT
CASRAGRNTEAFF
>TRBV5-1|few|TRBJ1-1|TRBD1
TGCGCCAGCAGCTTCTCGACAGGGCGGGAAGCTTTCTTT
CASSFSTGREAFF
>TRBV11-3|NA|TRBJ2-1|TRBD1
TGTGCCAGCAACAGCTTATCAGGACAGGGGTTTGTTTCCTACAATGAGCAGTTCTTC
CASNSLSGQGFVSYNEQFF
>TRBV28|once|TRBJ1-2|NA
TGTGCCAGCAGACCCTCGTGGGGGGCTGGTGGCTACACCTTC
CASRPSWGAGGYTF
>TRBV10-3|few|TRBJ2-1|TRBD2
TGTGCCATCAGGGCTAGCGGGACTTCCTACAATGAGCAGTTCTTC
CAIRASGTSYNEQFF
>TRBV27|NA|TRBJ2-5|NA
TGTGCCAGCAGACCCCAGGGGAGGGCCGCGGTGGCCCAGTACTTC
CASRPQGRAAVAQYF
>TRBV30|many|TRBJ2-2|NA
TGTGCCTGGAGTGTAATGCCCTCGGTACCCGGGGAGCTGTTTTTT
CAWSVMPSVPGELFF
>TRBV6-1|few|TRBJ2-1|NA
TGTGCCTCCCACAGGGCCTCCTACAATGAGCAGTTCTTC
CASHRASYNEQFF
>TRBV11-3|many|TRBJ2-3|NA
TGTGCCAGCAGCCTGGACCACACAGATACGCAGTATTTT
CASSLDHTDTQYF
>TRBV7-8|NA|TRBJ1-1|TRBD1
TGTGCCAGCAGCCCAAGTTTACAGGGGTCGGACACTGAAGCTTTCTTT
CASSPSLQGSDTEAFF
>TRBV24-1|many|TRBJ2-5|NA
TGTGCCACCAGCGTGGACGGATCTGGTGAGACCCAGTACTTC
CATSVDGSGETQYF
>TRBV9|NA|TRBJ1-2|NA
TGTGCCAGCAGCACTCTCCCCTGGACAGAGGGACCCTATGGCTACACCTTC
CASSTLPWTEGPYGYTF
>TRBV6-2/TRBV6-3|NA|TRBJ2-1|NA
TGTGCCACCTCTAGCGCTATGAGCTCCTACAATGAGCAGTTCTTC
CATSSAMSSYNEQFF
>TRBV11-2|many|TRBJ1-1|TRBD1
TGTGCCAGCAGCTTAAGATCTCCCGGGACAGGGGGCACTGAAGCTTTCTTT
CASSLRSPGTGGTEAFF
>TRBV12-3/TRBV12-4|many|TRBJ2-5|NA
TGTGCCAGCAGTTTTTCAGGGGAAGAGACCCAGTACTTC
CASSFSGEETQYF
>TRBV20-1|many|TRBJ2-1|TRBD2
TGCAGTGCTAGAGATCCTAGCGGGGGGGATGAGCAGTTCTTC
CSARDPSGGDEQFF
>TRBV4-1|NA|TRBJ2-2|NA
TGCGCCAACAGCCAACCAACGGGCGGGGAGCTGTTTTTT
CANSQPTGGELFF
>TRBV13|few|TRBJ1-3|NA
TGTGCCAGCAGCTTTAAGTCTCAAGTCTCTGGAAACACCATATATTTT
CASSFKSQVSGNTIYF
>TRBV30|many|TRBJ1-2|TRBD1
TGTGCCGGCTCGGACAGGGGGGCGAGGTATGGCTACACCTTC
CAGSDRGARYGYTF
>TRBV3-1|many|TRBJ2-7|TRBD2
TGTGCCAGCAGCGAAATGATAGCGGGAGGGTCCCACGAGCAGTACTTC
CASSEMIAGGSHEQYF
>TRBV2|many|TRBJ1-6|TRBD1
TGTGCCAGCAGAGCCGGGACAGGATATAATTCACCCCTCCACTTT
CASRAGTGYNSPLHF
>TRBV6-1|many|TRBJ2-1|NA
TGTGCCAGCTCCGCGAGGTCCTTTTCCCCCAATGAGCAGTTCTTC
CASSARSFSPNEQFF
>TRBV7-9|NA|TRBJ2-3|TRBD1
TGTGCCAGCAGCCCAAGGACAGGTCGGAGCACAGATACGCAGTATTTT
CASSPRTGRSTDTQYF
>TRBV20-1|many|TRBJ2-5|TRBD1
TGCAGTGCTAGGGATTGGGACAGTAGGCAGGGTCGGGAGACCCAGTACTTC
CSARDWDSRQGRETQYF
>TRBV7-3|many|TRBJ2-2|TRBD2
TGTGCCAGCAGCCAAGGACTAGCGGGAGAGGTCACCGGGGAGCTGTTTTTT
CASSQGLAGEVTGELFF
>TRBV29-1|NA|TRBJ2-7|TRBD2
TGCAGCGTACTAGCGGCCCACTACGAGCAGTACTTC
CSVLAAHYEQYF